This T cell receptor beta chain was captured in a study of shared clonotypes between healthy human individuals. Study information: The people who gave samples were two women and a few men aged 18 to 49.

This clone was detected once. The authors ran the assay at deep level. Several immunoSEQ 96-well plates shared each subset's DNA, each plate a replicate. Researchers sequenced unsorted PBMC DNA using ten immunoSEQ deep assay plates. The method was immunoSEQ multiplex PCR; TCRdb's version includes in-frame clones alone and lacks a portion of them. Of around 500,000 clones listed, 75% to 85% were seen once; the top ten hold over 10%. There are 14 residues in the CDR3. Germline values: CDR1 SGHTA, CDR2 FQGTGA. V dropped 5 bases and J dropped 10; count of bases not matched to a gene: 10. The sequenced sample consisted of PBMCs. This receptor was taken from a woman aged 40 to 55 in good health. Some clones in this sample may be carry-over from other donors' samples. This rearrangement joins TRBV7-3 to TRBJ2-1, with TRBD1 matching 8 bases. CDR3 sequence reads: CASSRRTGPEEQFF. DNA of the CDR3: TGTGCCAGCAGCCGTCGGACAGGGCCAGAGGAGCAGTTCTTC.